This T cell receptor beta chain is from a study of T cell responses to AZD1222 COVID-19 vaccine (dated by TCRdb to about 2021). Study-wide context: TCR sequencing covered roughly 230 trial participants: nearly 210 given two doses of AZD1222 and 26 given two doses of MenACWY control vaccine. Enrollment into the trials was organized by age into subgroups of 18-55, 56-69 and 70-plus years, and those subgroups contained roughly 140, 27 and 60 TCR-sequenced participants, respectively.

Results and caveats for the whole study, not just this receptor: Because no day 14 peak-response samples were available, the repertoires could be characterized only after the peak T cell response. Most participants were white British and females outnumbered males, and the authors suggested that clonal diversity may have been underestimated. After two AZD1222 doses, both the breadth and the depth of spike-specific TCRs were significantly higher than at day 0 and than in MenACWY recipients. In the small 56-69-year group, the increase in depth fell short of significance, most likely because of low power. Conclusions about previously exposed vaccinees are limited, since just a handful of AZD1222 recipients were seropositive for SARS-CoV-2 at baseline. Nearly half of unique spike-specific TCRs reportedly recognized epitopes outside regions mutated in the B.1.351 and B.1.1.7 variants. The vaccine-associated CD4 TCRs covered the entire spike protein, and the dominant responses fell in regions 160-218 and 743-854.

Notes on this clone: Its antigen has not been determined. No much larger clone exists at a distance of one base, and base qualities are not known.

The CDR3 regions of human TCRbeta chains were subjected to immunosequencing. Regarding the original processing steps: Repertoire TCRs were checked for matches against a reference library of SARS-CoV-2-specific TCRs that had been generated using the MIRA antigen-specificity platform. Breadth meant the fraction of unique TCRs that were SARS-CoV-2-associated, whereas depth meant the fraction of total T cells that were SARS-CoV-2-associated. Using the MIRA data, every spike-specific TCR was mapped to the spike region that the TCR reacted to and assigned to either a CD4 or a CD8 class. Log10-transformed breadth and depth values were compared by one-way ANOVA with Sidak's multiple comparisons tests. TCRdb provides this immuneACCESS table in a form limited to in-frame rearrangements. Some clones are lacking; in checked studies, under half of them reflect an unresolved V gene, and why the rest are absent is not known. That table furnishes V, J and clone size, whereas the DNA furnished D and trimming. For this sample there are 45,000 or so clones; roughly 88% appear just once. Of the sample, roughly 35% is held by the ten largest clones.

The time point label, read with the paper, signifies: about 28 days (+/-7) after the second vaccine dose. Because spike-specific TCR depth and breadth did not differ between the two schedules, AZD1222 recipients who got a second dose at roughly 4 weeks were pooled with those who got a second dose at roughly 12 weeks. The vaccinee samples were drawn from two UK trials, COV001 and COV002, one of which was a single-blind randomized controlled phase 2/3 trial testing AZD1222 (ChAdOx1 nCoV-19) in healthy adults. For TCRbeta chain sequencing, PBMC samples from trial participants were taken at day 0 and at day 28 after the second dose. The CDR3, from cysteine to phenylalanine, totals 16 residues. Only the CDR3 region is kept as DNA, spanning 48 bases read in frame from base 1. Relative to germline, V is missing 0 bases and J is missing 7 bases, with 10 bases of the junction outside any gene match. CDR1 and CDR2 are read off the germline V gene as LGHNT and FRNRAP.

The rearrangement joined TRBV12-5 to TRBJ1-2; 8 middle bases align to TRBD1. The TCR sequence derives from an adult who received the AZD1222 COVID-19 vaccine. The specimen was peripheral blood, collected 28 days after the second AZD1222 dose. The CDR3 reads as follows: CASGLVRPGGDGGYTF. The DNA is TGTGCTAGTGGTTTGGTACGCCCAGGGGGCGACGGTGGCTACACCTTC.